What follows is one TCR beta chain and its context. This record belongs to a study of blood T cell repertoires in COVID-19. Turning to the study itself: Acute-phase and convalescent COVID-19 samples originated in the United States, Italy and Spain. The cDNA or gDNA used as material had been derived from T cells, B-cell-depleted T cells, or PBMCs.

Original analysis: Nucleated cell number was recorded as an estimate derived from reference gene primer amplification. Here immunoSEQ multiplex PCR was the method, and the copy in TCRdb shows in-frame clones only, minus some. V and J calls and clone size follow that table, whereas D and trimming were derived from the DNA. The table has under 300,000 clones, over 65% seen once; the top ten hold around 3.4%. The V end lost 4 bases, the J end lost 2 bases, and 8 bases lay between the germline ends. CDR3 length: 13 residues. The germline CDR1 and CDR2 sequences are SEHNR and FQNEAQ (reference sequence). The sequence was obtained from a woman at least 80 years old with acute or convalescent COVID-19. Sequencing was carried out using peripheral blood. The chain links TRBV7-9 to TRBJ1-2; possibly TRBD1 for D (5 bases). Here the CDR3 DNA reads TGTGCCAGCAGCTGGGGGGAGAACTATGGCTACACCTTC. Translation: CASSWGENYGYTF.